This T cell receptor beta chain was observed in a study of T cell repertoires in cytomegalovirus infection. This clonotype was picked up a small number of times. Its antigen is not identified. TCRdb processed the reads anew with MiXCR; each CDR3 protein has one entry. The repertoire holds about 890,000 distinct CDR3 sequences, roughly 30% seen once, with over 13% in the top ten. The TCR sequence derives from a human donor in good health (CMV status not recorded). Some clones in this sample may be carry-over from other donors' samples. The sample here was cultured CD8+ T cells from PBMCs, taken from culture after CMV antigen stimulation.

Written as DNA, the CDR3 is TGTGCCAGCAGCTTCGGGACTAGCACCGAGACCCAGTACTTC. Translation gives CASSFGTSTETQYF. This chain uses TRBV5-6 with TRBJ2-5, with 9 bases aligning to TRBD2. After removal of 2 bases from V and 5 bases from J, the junction contained 4 bases not matched to a gene. Looked up from germline, CDR1 is SGHDT and CDR2 is YYEEEE. The CDR3 extends over 14 amino acids.